The sample holds a few counts of the clone carrying this TCR beta chain. Its antigen remains unidentified. Germline lookup yields CDR1 SQVTM and CDR2 ANQGSEA. The V end was cut by 7 bases, the J end by 5 bases, with 10 bases between. This CDR3 region has 11 residues. This sample is drawn from a study of T cells after yellow fever vaccination. Overall study results and limits: The secondary response peaked faster, at day 5 versus 15, but was weaker.

In TCRdb, the 5' RACE reads were re-called with MiXCR into one record per CDR3 protein. The sample yields approximately 160,000 distinct CDR3 sequences, 6.2% seen once. V is TRBV29-1 and J is TRBJ2-3; D possibly corresponds to TRBD2 (5 bases). Specimen: CD4+ T cells sorted from PBMCs, collected on the day of the first yellow fever vaccination. This receptor was taken from a man younger than 30 who received the YFV17D yellow fever vaccine. This CDR3 reads CSGLSGDTQYF. Written as DNA, the CDR3 is TGCAGCGGACTATCAGGAGATACGCAGTATTTT.